The 19 T cell receptor beta chains given below trace back to one sample, sequenced in a study of CD8 T cells in ankylosing spondylitis. TCRdb re-analysed the 5' RACE reads in MiXCR, keeping a single row per CDR3 protein. The repertoire holds some 200,000 distinct CDR3 sequences, approximately 18% seen once, with approximately 4.3% in the top ten. Sequencing used blood, either unsorted or a sorted T cell fraction (not recorded which). These receptors came from a male donor aged 10 to 35 with ankylosing spondylitis or in good health (not recorded which).

V gene TRBV7-2 combines with J gene TRBJ2-5; no reliable D call. Trimming took off 4 bases at V and 5 bases at J, with 17 bases between the two ends. Germline-derived CDR1 and CDR2 are SGHTA and FQGNSA. This CDR3 is 15 amino acids long. In DNA form, the CDR3 reads TGTGCCAGCAGCTCGGACCGCGGTAGTAGGGAGACCCAGTACTTC. It specifies CASSSDRGSRETQYF.

This clonotype was recorded at least ten times. The chain combines TRBV7-8 with TRBJ2-5; D gene unclear. Germline-derived CDR1 and CDR2 are SGHVS and FQNEAQ. The germline V and J ends were trimmed by 4 bases and 1 base, with 10 bases remaining between them. This CDR3 is built from 14 residues. The CDR3 nucleotides read TGTGCCAGCAGCTCTGGACGGATCCAAGAGACCCAGTACTTC. It translates to CASSSGRIQETQYF.

This clonotype was recorded many times. The V call is TRBV29-1, the J call TRBJ2-7; 7 bases are a match to TRBD2. The CDR3 runs to 13 residues. CDR1 is SQVTM, CDR2 ANQGSEA, per germline. V was clipped by 1 base and J by 3 bases; unmatched bases: 3. Here the CDR3 DNA reads TGCAGCGTTGAAGGAAGCGGGAACTACGAGCAGTACTTC. It is translated as CSVEGSGNYEQYF.

The chain employs TRBV29-1 and TRBJ2-3; D gene uncertain. The germline gives CDR1 SQVTM, CDR2 ANQGSEA. This CDR3 spans 14 amino acids. With 4 bases removed from V and 0 bases from J, the gap between germline ends came to 11 bases. In DNA form, the CDR3 reads TGCAGCGTTGCTCTCCGTTTGAGCACAGATACGCAGTATTTT. Its translation: CSVALRLSTDTQYF.

This clonotype showed up many times. The chain combines TRBV4-1 with TRBJ2-1, with 16 bases fitting TRBD2. The V and J ends lost 3 bases and 9 bases, in that order; junction bases with no gene match: 2. Germline CDR1 MGHRA, CDR2 YSYEKL. This CDR3 has 15 residues. The CDR3 bases are TGCGCCAGCAGCCAGGGACTAGCGGGAGGGGTTGAGCAGTTCTTC. Residues: CASSQGLAGGVEQFF.

In its sample, this clonotype was seen many times. The DNA of the CDR3 is TGTGCCAGCAGCTTGGGGGGTAGCAGTGAGCAGTTCTTC. Translated, it gives CASSLGGSSEQFF. The V and J genes are TRBV5-6 and TRBJ2-1; D is ambiguous. This CDR3 has 13 residues. Germline V CDR1 and CDR2: SGHDT, YYEEEE. Trimming stripped 0 bases from V and 9 bases from J, with 10 bases between.

The sample holds a few counts of this clonotype. The chain links TRBV6-1 to TRBJ2-7, with 7 nucleotides matching TRBD1. This CDR3 contains 12 residues. Per the germline V gene, CDR1 is MNHNS and CDR2 is SASEGT. V lost 6 bases, J lost 6 bases, and 5 bases stayed unmatched. The CDR3 bases are TGTGCCAGCAGCGCGACAGGGCCCGAGCAGTACGTC. This encodes CASSATGPEQYV.

Turning to this clonotype: A clone one base away is much larger, so this may be a read error. The chain joins TRBV6-2 or TRBV6-3 to TRBJ1-2; TRBD1 is a possible D gene (6 bases). CDR1 and CDR2 from the germline V gene are MNHEY and SVGEGT. The CDR3 loop spans 15 amino acids. The DNA of the CDR3 is TGTGCCACCGAGGACAGACGGATGATGGGTTATGGCTACCCCTTC. Its translation is CATEDRRMMGYGYPF.

Many counts were recorded for this clonotype. The chain couples TRBV11-2 to TRBJ2-2; unclear D gene. The CDR3 is made up of 14 amino acids. V was cut by 2 bases and J by 6 bases, with 10 bases left in between. Germline CDR1 reads SGHAT; CDR2 reads FQNNGV. CDR3 sequence reads: CASSLSVSSGELFF. As DNA, the CDR3 is TGTGCCAGCAGCTTAAGCGTGAGTTCCGGGGAGCTGTTTTTT.

This clonotype was observed many times. The genes are TRBV29-1 and TRBJ2-5; 8 nucleotides match TRBD1. V was pared by 1 base and J by 4 bases, with 5 bases of the junction left unmatched. Per the germline V gene, CDR1 is SQVTM and CDR2 is ANQGSEA. The CDR3 is 14 residues long. CDR3 bases: TGCAGCGTTGAAGCCTCGGACAGGGCAGAGACCCAGTACTTC. This gives the protein CSVEASDRAETQYF.

V gene TRBV12-3 or TRBV12-4 combines with J gene TRBJ2-4; D unclear. V was pared by 0 bases and J by 15 bases, with 15 bases between. The CDR3 contains 13 residues. DNA for the CDR3: TGTGCCAGCAGTTTAGCGCGGTCCATGCGTCCGTACTTC. This encodes CASSLARSMRPYF.

This clonotype was detected ten times or more. The rearrangement uses TRBV19 and TRBJ2-3; 8 bases align to TRBD1. This CDR3 is 16 amino acids long. Germline assignment: CDR1 LNHDA and CDR2 SQIVND (reference sequence). Trimming took 1 base from V and 7 from J; bases not matched to a gene: 10. CDR3 coding DNA: TGTGCCAGTAGTATAGCCGGACAGGGAAGCTTATATACGCAGTATTTT. Its translation: CASSIAGQGSLYTQYF.

This clonotype was recorded at least ten times. V usage is TRBV12-3 or TRBV12-4 and J usage is TRBJ1-1; D might be TRBD1 (5 bases). V was cut by 5 bases and J by 4 bases, with 14 bases left in between. The CDR3 is made up of 14 amino acids. Here the CDR3 DNA reads TGTGCCAGCAGTGGCAGGGTGTACGGCACTGAAGCTTTCTTT. It translates to CASSGRVYGTEAFF.

The chain uses TRBV27 and TRBJ2-3; D is ambiguous. The ends were cut back, 5 bases at V and 5 bases at J, with 11 bases in the middle. The germline gives CDR1 MNHEY, CDR2 SMNVEV (reference sequence). There are 13 residues in the CDR3. CDR3 protein: CASSQRNGDTQYF. Here the CDR3 DNA reads TGTGCCAGCAGTCAGAGGAATGGAGATACGCAGTATTTT.

This clonotype appeared many times. This rearrangement joins TRBV6-5 to TRBJ2-3, with 12 bases identical to TRBD2. Germline assignment: CDR1 MNHEY and CDR2 SVGAGI. The V gene end was trimmed by 5 bases and the J gene end by 1 base; junction bases not matched to a gene: 10. The CDR3 is 18 amino acids. The CDR3 reads CASSANPRTSGGTDTQYF. The CDR3 region has the DNA TGTGCCAGCAGTGCCAACCCGAGGACTAGCGGGGGCACAGATACGCAGTATTTT.

At least ten counts were recorded for this clonotype. The chain links TRBV7-6 to TRBJ2-3; TRBD2 matches 9 bases. The germline V gene has CDR1 SGHVS and CDR2 FNYEAQ. The J segment lost 3 bases and the V segment lost 4 bases, leaving 5 bases of the junction unmatched. The CDR3 is 15 amino acids. The chain's CDR3 is CASSSPSGETDTQYF. The DNA for the CDR3 is TGTGCCAGCAGCTCGCCTAGCGGGGAGACAGATACGCAGTATTTT.

This chain links TRBV20-1 with TRBJ2-7; D assignment may be TRBD1 or TRBD2 (5 bases each). V was cut by 3 bases and J by 5 bases, with 23 bases left in between. The CDR3 covers 16 residues. Germline assignment: CDR1 DFQATT and CDR2 SNEGSKA (reference sequence). This CDR3 reads CSASPPGRLLGDEQYF. CDR3 nucleotides: TGCAGTGCTAGTCCTCCGGGGCGCCTTTTGGGCGACGAGCAGTACTTC.

The V and J genes are TRBV29-1 and TRBJ1-1; tentative D call: TRBD1 (6 bases). This CDR3 is built from 13 residues. Trimming shortened V by 3 bases and J by 5 bases, and 13 bases separated the two germline ends. Germline CDR1 SQVTM, CDR2 ANQGSEA. CDR3 residues: CSVDGGLGTEAFF. For the CDR3, the DNA is TGCAGCGTTGACGGGGGCCTCGGGACTGAAGCTTTCTTT. The full variable domain, its missing parts supplied by reference TRBV29-1 and TRBJ1-1, is SAVISQKPSRDICQRGTSLTIQCQVDSQVTMMFWYRQQPGQSLTLIATANQGSEATYESGFVIDKFPISRPNLTFSTLTVSNMSPEDSSIYLCSVDGGLGTEAFFGQGTRLTVV.

The V gene is TRBV11-3, the J gene TRBJ2-1; 9 positions agree with TRBD2. The length of the CDR3 is 17 residues. CDR1 is SGHNT and CDR2 is YENEEA in the germline V gene. V shed 5 bases and J 0 bases; nucleotides not matched to a gene: 8. The DNA for the CDR3 is TGTGCCAGCAGCCAGGCGGCTAGCGGGACCTCCTACAATGAGCAGTTCTTC. Its translation: CASSQAASGTSYNEQFF. Together with reference TRBV11-3 and TRBJ2-1, the CDR3 gives the full variable domain: EAGVVQSPRYKIIEKKQPVAFWCNPISGHNTLYWYLQNLGQGPELLIRYENEEAVDDSQLPKDRFSAERLKGVDSTLKIQPAELGDSAVYLCASSQAASGTSYNEQFFGPGTRLTVL.